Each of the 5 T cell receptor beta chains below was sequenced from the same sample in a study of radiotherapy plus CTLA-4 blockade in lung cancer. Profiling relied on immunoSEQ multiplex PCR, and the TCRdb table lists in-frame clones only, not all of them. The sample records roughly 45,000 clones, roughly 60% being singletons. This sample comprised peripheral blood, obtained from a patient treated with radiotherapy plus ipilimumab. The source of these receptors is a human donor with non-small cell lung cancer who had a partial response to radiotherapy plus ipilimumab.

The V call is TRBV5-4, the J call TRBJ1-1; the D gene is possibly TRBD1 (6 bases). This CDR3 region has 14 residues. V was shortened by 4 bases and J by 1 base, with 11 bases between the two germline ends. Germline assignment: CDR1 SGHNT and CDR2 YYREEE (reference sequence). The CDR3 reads CASSAGQSNTEAFF. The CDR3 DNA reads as TGTGCCAGCAGCGCCGGACAGTCGAACACTGAAGCTTTCTTT.

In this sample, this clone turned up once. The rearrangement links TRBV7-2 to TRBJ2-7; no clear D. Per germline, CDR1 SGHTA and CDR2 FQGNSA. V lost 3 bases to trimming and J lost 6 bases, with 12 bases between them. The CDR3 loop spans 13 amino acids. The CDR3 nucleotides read TGTGCCAGCAGCTTTTATCTAACTTCCGAGCAGTACTTC. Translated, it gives CASSFYLTSEQYF. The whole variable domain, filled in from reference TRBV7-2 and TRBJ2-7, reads GAGVSQSPSNKVTEKGKDVELRCDPISGHTALYWYRQSLGQGLEFLIYFQGNSAPDKSGLPSDRFSAERTGGSVSTLTIQRTQQEDSAVYLCASSFYLTSEQYFGPGTRLTVT.

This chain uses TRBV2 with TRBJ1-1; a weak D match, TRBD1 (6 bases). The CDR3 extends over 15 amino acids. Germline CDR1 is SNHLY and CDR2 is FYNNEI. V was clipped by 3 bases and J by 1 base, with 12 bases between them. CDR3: CASSEVGQRNTEAFF. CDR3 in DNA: TGTGCCAGCAGTGAGGTCGGACAGAGGAACACTGAAGCTTTCTTT.

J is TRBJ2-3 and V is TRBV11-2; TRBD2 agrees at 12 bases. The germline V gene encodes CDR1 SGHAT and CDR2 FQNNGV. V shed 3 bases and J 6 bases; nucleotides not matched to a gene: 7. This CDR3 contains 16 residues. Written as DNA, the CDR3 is TGTGCCAGCAGCTTCGACGGACTAGCGGGGCGGGATACGCAGTATTTT. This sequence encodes CASSFDGLAGRDTQYF.

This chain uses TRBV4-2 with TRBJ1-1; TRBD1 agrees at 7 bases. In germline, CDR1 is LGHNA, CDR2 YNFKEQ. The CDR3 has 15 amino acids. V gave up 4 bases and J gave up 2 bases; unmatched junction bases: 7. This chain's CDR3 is CASSLQTGINTEAFF. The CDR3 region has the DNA TGTGCCAGCAGCCTCCAGACAGGGATCAACACTGAAGCTTTCTTT.